This T cell receptor beta chain was profiled in a study of radiotherapy plus CTLA-4 blockade in lung cancer. Germline assignment: CDR1 SGHRS and CDR2 YFSETQ. CDR3 size: 15 residues. V was cut by 4 bases and J by 8 bases, with 19 bases left in between. CTLA-4 blockade with ipilimumab, together with focal radiation, was given to patients with chemo-refractory metastatic non-small-cell lung cancer. Data came from immunoSEQ multiplex PCR; TCRdb stores just in-frame clones and leaves some out. This table holds over 60,000 clones, more than 75% found once. Findings and limits, study-wide: The best predictor of response was reported to be early blood T cell clone dynamics, with interferon-beta.

As to this clone: The antigen is undetermined.

The sample consisted of peripheral blood, taken from a patient treated with radiotherapy plus ipilimumab. The sequence was obtained from a human donor with non-small cell lung cancer that progressed on radiotherapy plus ipilimumab. The chain employs TRBV5-1 and TRBJ2-1; D may be TRBD1 (6 bases). CDR3 protein: CASSTGLTGVDEQFF. In nucleotides, the CDR3 is TGCGCCAGCAGCACGGGGTTGACAGGTGTCGATGAGCAGTTCTTC.